This T cell receptor beta chain was sequenced for a study of blood T cell repertoires in COVID-19. The CDR3 extends over 14 amino acids. The germline V gene encodes CDR1 SGHTA and CDR2 FQGNSA. V was clipped by 1 base and J by 9 bases, with 13 bases between them. This clone was counted once. The method was immunoSEQ multiplex PCR; TCRdb's version includes in-frame clones alone and lacks a portion of them. The table lists 85,000 to 130,000 clones, about 82% of them singletons. This chain uses TRBV7-2 with TRBJ1-5, with D perhaps matching TRBD1 (5 bases). The specimen sequenced was peripheral blood. The sequence came from a man older than 75 with COVID-19, enrolled during active disease. The CDR3 spells CASSLEGGARPQHF. The CDR3 nucleotides are TGTGCCAGCAGCTTAGAGGGTGGGGCGCGGCCCCAGCATTTT.